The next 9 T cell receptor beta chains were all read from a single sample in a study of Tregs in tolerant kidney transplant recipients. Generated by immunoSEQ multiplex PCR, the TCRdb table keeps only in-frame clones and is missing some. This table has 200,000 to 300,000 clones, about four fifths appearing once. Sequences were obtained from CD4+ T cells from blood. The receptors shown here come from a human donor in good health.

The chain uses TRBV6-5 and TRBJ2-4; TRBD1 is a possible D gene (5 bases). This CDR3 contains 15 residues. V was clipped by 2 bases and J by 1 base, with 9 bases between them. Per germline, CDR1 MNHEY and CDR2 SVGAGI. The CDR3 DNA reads TGTGCCAGCAGTTACGGCAACAGGGCCAAAAACATTCAGTACTTC. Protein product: CASSYGNRAKNIQYF.

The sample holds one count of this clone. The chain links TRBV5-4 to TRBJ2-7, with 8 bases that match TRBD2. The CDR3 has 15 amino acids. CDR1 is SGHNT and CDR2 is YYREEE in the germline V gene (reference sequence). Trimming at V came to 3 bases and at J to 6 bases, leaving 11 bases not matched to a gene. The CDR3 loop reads CASSSRAGGGGEQYF. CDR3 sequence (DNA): TGTGCCAGCAGCTCCCGGGCGGGAGGAGGGGGCGAGCAGTACTTC.

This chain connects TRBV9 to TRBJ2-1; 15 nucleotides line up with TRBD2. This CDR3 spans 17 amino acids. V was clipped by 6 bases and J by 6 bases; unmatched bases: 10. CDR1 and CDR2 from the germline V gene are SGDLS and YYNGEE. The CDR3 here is CASTWTSGRAGLNEQFF. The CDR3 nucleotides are TGTGCCAGCACTTGGACTAGCGGGAGGGCCGGCCTCAATGAGCAGTTCTTC.

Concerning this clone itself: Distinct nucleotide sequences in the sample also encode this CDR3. The CDR3 is CASPGGGNYGYTF. In nucleotides, the CDR3 is TGCGCCAGCCCCGGTGGCGGTAACTATGGCTACACCTTC. This rearrangement joins TRBV10-1 to TRBJ1-2; no definite D call. The CDR3 has 13 residues. Trimming cost V 8 bases and J 1 base, with 11 bases left between them. Germline CDR1 reads WNHNN; CDR2 reads SYGVQD (reference sequence).

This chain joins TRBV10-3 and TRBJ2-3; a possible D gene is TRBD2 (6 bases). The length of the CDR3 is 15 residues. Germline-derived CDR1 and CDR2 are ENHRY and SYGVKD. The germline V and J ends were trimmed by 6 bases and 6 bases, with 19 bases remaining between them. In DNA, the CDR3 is TGTGCCATCAGACCAAGTAGCGGAGCTGCGGATACGCAGTATTTT. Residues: CAIRPSSGAADTQYF.

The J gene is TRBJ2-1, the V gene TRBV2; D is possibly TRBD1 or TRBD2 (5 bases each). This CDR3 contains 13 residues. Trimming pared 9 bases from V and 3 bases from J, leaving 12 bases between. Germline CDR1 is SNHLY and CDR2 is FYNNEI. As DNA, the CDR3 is TGTGCCAGGAGGGGTTCGCTCTACAATGAGCAGTTCTTC. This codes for CARRGSLYNEQFF.

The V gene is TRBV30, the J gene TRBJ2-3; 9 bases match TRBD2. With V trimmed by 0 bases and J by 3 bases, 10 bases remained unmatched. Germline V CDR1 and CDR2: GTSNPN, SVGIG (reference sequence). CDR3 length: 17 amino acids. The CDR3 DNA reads TGTGCCTGGAGTGTACGAAGGTTAGCGGGAGAAACAGATACGCAGTATTTT. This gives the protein CAWSVRRLAGETDTQYF. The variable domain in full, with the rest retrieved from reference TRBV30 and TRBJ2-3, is SQTIHQWPATLVQPVGSPLSLECTVEGTSNPNLYWYRQAAGRGLQLLFYSVGIGQISSEVPQNLSASRPQDRQFILSSKKLLLSDSGFYLCAWSVRRLAGETDTQYFGPGTRLTVL.

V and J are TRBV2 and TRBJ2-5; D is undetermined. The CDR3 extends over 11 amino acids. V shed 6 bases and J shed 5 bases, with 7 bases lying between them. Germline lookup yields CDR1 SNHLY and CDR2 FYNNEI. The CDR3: CASRKIETQYF. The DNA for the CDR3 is TGTGCCAGCAGGAAAATCGAGACCCAGTACTTC.

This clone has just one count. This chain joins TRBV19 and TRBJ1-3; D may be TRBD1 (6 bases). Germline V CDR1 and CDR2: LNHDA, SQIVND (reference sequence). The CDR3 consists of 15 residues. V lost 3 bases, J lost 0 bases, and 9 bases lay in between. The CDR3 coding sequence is TGTGCCAGTAGTATTGACAGGAGCTCTGGAAACACCATATATTTT. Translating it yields CASSIDRSSGNTIYF.